The 21 T cell receptor beta chains listed next were all sequenced from one sample in a study of T cell repertoires in cytomegalovirus infection (dated by TCRdb to between 2018 and 2020). Sequencer: Illumina HiSeq 1500. TCRdb applied fastp at Q25 and MiXCR to the public reads, then kept only in-frame beta chains. CDR3 protein sequences are deduplicated, and each keeps its most common genes and DNA. Present in this sample are about 600,000 distinct CDR3 sequences, around 24% of which were seen just once. 6.5% to 10% of the sample is held by the ten biggest clonotypes. What was sequenced was CD8+ T cells from PBMCs. All receptors come from a human donor in good health (CMV status not recorded). Some clones in this sample may be carry-over from other donors' samples.

The chain has TRBV7-9 and TRBJ1-2; D is possibly TRBD1 (6 bases). CDR1 and CDR2 from the germline V gene are SEHNR and FQNEAQ (reference sequence). CDR3 length: 13 amino acids. The ends were cut back, 5 bases at V and 3 bases at J, with 10 bases in the middle. The CDR3 loop reads CASSPGGHYGYTF. The CDR3 DNA sequence: TGTGCCAGCAGCCCGGGGGGCCACTATGGCTACACCTTC.

This rearrangement joins TRBV29-1 to TRBJ2-7; 7 positions match TRBD1. The CDR3 covers 11 residues. V shed 7 bases, J shed 5 bases, and the junction held 5 bases outside the gene matches. Germline CDR1 reads SQVTM; CDR2 reads ANQGSEA. This CDR3 reads CSGATGDEQYF. CDR3 DNA sequence: TGCAGCGGGGCTACAGGGGACGAGCAGTACTTC.

Concerning this clonotype itself: A much larger clone lies one base from this, so it may be a read error. The chain employs TRBV7-9 and TRBJ1-1; maybe TRBD1 (6 bases). Per germline, CDR1 SEHNR and CDR2 FQNEAQ (reference sequence). The CDR3 is made up of 15 amino acids. The DNA for the CDR3 is TGTGTCAGCAGCTTATTACAGGGATTAAACACTGAAGCTTTCTTT. It is translated as CVSSLLQGLNTEAFF.

This clonotype was counted at least ten times. V gene TRBV10-3 combines with J gene TRBJ2-3; 9 bases are a match to TRBD2. Trimming cost V 4 bases and J 6 bases; bases outside gene matches: 5. The CDR3 length is 14 residues. Germline V lookup: CDR1 ENHRY, CDR2 SYGVKD. CDR3 bases: TGTGCCATCAGTGGTAGCGGGGGTTTGGATACGCAGTATTTT. As protein: CAISGSGGLDTQYF.

This clonotype was counted only a few times. The chain combines TRBV27 with TRBJ2-7, with D tentatively TRBD1 or TRBD2 (5 bases each). V was cut by 5 bases and J by 5 bases, with 19 bases left in between. There are 15 residues in the CDR3. Germline CDR1 and CDR2: MNHEY and SMNVEV (reference sequence). CDR3 DNA: TGTGCCAGCAGTCCACCCCCCGGGGCTGGGAACGAGCAGTACTTC. It encodes CASSPPPGAGNEQYF.

This clonotype was picked up many times. The chain has TRBV7-2 and TRBJ1-1; D is unclear. The CDR3 covers 14 residues. Germline V gene data show CDR1 as SGHTA and CDR2 as FQGNSA. Trimming took 5 bases from V and 7 from J, leaving 17 bases between them. CDR3 coding DNA: TGTGCCAGCAGCCCATATCCCCGACTGGATGAAGCTTTCTTT. Amino acids: CASSPYPRLDEAFF. The full variable domain, in which reference TRBV7-2 and TRBJ1-1 provide the parts outside the CDR3, is GAGVSQSPSNKVTEKGKDVELRCDPISGHTALYWYRQSLGQGLEFLIYFQGNSAPDKSGLPSDRFSAERTGGSVSTLTIQRTQQEDSAVYLCASSPYPRLDEAFFGQGTRLTVV.

This clonotype came up a few times. The chain carries TRBV12-3 or TRBV12-4 and TRBJ2-7; no clear D. The CDR3 spans 14 residues. Trimming left V 2 bases short and J 2 bases short, with 10 bases between. CDR3 sequence: CASSLIPQAYEQYF. CDR3 bases: TGTGCCAGCAGTTTAATTCCCCAGGCCTACGAGCAGTACTTC.

This chain uses TRBV29-1 with TRBJ2-2, with D unclear. V gave up 7 bases and J gave up 1 base, with 10 bases separating them. Germline V gene sequence: CDR1 SQVTM, CDR2 ANQGSEA. The CDR3 runs 13 residues. For the CDR3, the DNA is TGCAGCGCCGAGAATTTGAACACCGGGGAGCTGTTTTTT. Its translation: CSAENLNTGELFF.

The J gene is TRBJ2-2, the V gene TRBV7-9, with TRBD1 matching 8 bases. This CDR3 contains 16 residues. Per germline, CDR1 SEHNR and CDR2 FQNEAQ (reference sequence). Trimming took 6 bases from V and 0 from J; bases not matched to a gene: 6. The DNA of the CDR3 is TGTGCCAGCAGATCCGACAGGGGCCCGAACACCGGGGAGCTGTTTTTT. Protein sequence: CASRSDRGPNTGELFF.

This clonotype turned up a few times. The chain couples TRBV20-1 to TRBJ1-2, with TRBD1 matching over 7 bases. This CDR3 has 13 residues. In germline, CDR1 is DFQATT, CDR2 SNEGSKA (reference sequence). V shed 6 bases and J 10 bases; nucleotides not matched to a gene: 14. In DNA, the CDR3 is TGCAGTGCGTGGGCGGGACAGAGTCCTTCCTACACCTTC. Translation gives CSAWAGQSPSYTF.

This clonotype appeared a few times. V and J are TRBV4-1 and TRBJ2-1; 8 bases are a match to TRBD2. V shed 1 base and J 7 bases; nucleotides not matched to a gene: 12. Germline loops: CDR1 MGHRA, CDR2 YSYEKL. This CDR3 is 17 amino acids long. The CDR3 here is CASSQGALAGGTNEQFF. The CDR3 bases are TGCGCCAGCAGCCAAGGGGCGCTGGCGGGGGGAACGAATGAGCAGTTCTTC.

This clonotype came up many times. The DNA for the CDR3 is TGTGCCAGCAGCTTAGCGCCGCGCAGGGGATCGGTCGGAAACACCATATATTTT. Amino acids: CASSLAPRRGSVGNTIYF. This sequence joins TRBV7-6 and TRBJ1-3, with D perhaps matching TRBD1 (6 bases). Germline V gene sequence: CDR1 SGHVS, CDR2 FNYEAQ. The V and J ends lost 0 bases and 4 bases respectively, with 19 bases between them. CDR3 size: 18 residues. Full variable domain (remainder filled in from reference TRBV7-6 and TRBJ1-3): GAGVSQSPRYKVTKRGQDVALRCDPISGHVSLYWYRQALGQGPEFLTYFNYEAQQDKSGLPNDRFSAERPEGSISTLTIQRTEQRDSAMYRCASSLAPRRGSVGNTIYFGEGSWLTVV.

The J gene is TRBJ1-1, the V gene TRBV29-1, with no clear D. The V gene lost 4 bases and the J gene lost 0 bases, with 12 bases spanning the gap. This CDR3 spans 14 amino acids. The germline CDR1 and CDR2 sequences are SQVTM and ANQGSEA. CDR3 loop: CSVVSGNLNTEAFF. CDR3 sequence (DNA): TGCAGCGTTGTATCGGGAAACTTGAACACTGAAGCTTTCTTT.

This clonotype has a handful of counts. The chain recombines TRBV28 with TRBJ1-4; a possible D gene is TRBD1 (5 bases). Looked up from germline, CDR1 is MDHEN and CDR2 is SYDVKM. V was trimmed by 2 bases and J by 8 bases, leaving 15 bases between them. The CDR3 length is 15 residues. The CDR3 here is CASSLGGTVGEKLFF. For the CDR3, the DNA is TGTGCCAGCAGTTTAGGGGGGACGGTAGGGGAAAAACTGTTTTTT.

The V call is TRBV25-1, the J call TRBJ1-5; TRBD1 matches at 7 bases. Losses at the gene ends were 4 bases for V and 3 bases for J; bases not matched to a gene: 3. The length of the CDR3 is 14 residues. The germline CDR1 and CDR2 sequences are MGHDK and SYGVNS. For the CDR3, the DNA is TGTGCCAGCAGTGGGGGACAGTTCAATCAGCCCCAGCATTTT. It yields the protein CASSGGQFNQPQHF.

This clonotype occurred a few times. The chain links TRBV7-9 to TRBJ2-1; D unclear. With 6 bases removed from V and 0 bases from J, the gap between germline ends came to 18 bases. Germline CDR1 SEHNR, CDR2 FQNEAQ (reference sequence). CDR3 length equals 17 residues. The CDR3 here is CASSSQRPENSYNEQFF. CDR3 in DNA: TGTGCCAGCAGTAGCCAAAGACCCGAAAACTCCTACAATGAGCAGTTCTTC. The whole variable domain, remainder taken from reference TRBV7-9 and TRBJ2-1, is DTGVSQNPRHKITKRGQNVTFRCDPISEHNRLYWYRQTLGQGPEFLTYFQNEAQLEKSRLLSDRFSAERPKGSFSTLEIQRTEQGDSAMYLCASSSQRPENSYNEQFFGPGTRLTVL.

The CDR3 coding sequence is TGTGCCAGCAGCTTACCGACAGCGCCCGAGCAGTACTTC. Protein product: CASSLPTAPEQYF. The chain recombines TRBV7-9 with TRBJ2-7, with D perhaps TRBD1 (5 bases). The V gene lost 2 bases and the J gene lost 6 bases, with 11 bases spanning the gap. The V gene's germline CDR1 is SEHNR and CDR2 FQNEAQ (reference sequence). The length of the CDR3 is 13 residues.

V and J are TRBV6-6 and TRBJ2-5; TRBD1 or TRBD2 may be the D gene (6 bases each). Germline V gene lookup returns CDR1 MNHNY and CDR2 SVGAGI (reference sequence). V was shortened by 2 bases and J by 5 bases, with 12 bases between the two germline ends. The CDR3 is 14 amino acids. The CDR3 DNA reads as TGTGCCAGCAGTTACCTAGGGGGGATCGAGACCCAGTACTTC. This translates into CASSYLGGIETQYF.

This clonotype has just a few counts. The CDR3 does not close with the conserved phenylalanine or tryptophan, likely indicating a read error. Because the CDR3's place on the DNA is in doubt, the DNA is left out and the CDR3 is given as listed by TCRdb. The J gene is TRBJ1-2, the V gene TRBV20-1; TRBD1 was called by the table and not checked on the DNA. The CDR3 is made up of 9 amino acids, end residues included. CDR1 and CDR2 from the germline V gene are DFQATT and SNEGSKA (reference sequence). The CDR3 spells CSAIRTDGL.

The J gene is TRBJ1-2, the V gene TRBV27; D may be TRBD1 (6 bases). Trimming stripped 4 bases from V and 6 bases from J, with 30 bases between. Germline loops: CDR1 MNHEY, CDR2 SMNVEV (reference sequence). The CDR3 contains 19 residues. The CDR3 loop reads CASSSILRQDLPPRDGYTF. The CDR3 region has the DNA TGTGCCAGCAGTTCCATCCTCCGACAGGACCTCCCCCCAAGGGATGGCTACACCTTC.

The genes are TRBV12-3 or TRBV12-4 and TRBJ2-1, with TRBD2 matching over 11 bases. V was clipped by 6 bases and J by 3 bases; unmatched bases: 7. There are 16 residues in the CDR3. The CDR3 bases are TGTGCCAGCAGCCCCCAGACTAGCGGGGTCTACAATGAGCAGTTCTTC. Its protein is CASSPQTSGVYNEQFF.